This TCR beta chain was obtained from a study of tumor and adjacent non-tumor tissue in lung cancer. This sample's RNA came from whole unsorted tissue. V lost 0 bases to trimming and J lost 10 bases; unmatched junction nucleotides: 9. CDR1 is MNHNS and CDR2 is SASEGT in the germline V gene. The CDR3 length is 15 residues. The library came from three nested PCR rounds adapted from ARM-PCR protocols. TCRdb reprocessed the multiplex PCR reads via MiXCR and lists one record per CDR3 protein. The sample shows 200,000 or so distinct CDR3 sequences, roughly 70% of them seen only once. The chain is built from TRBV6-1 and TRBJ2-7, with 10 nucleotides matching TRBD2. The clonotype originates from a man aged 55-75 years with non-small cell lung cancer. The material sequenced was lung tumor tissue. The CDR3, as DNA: TGTGCCAGCAGTGAAGCGTCTAGCGGGAGTAGGACTCAGTACGTC. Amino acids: CASSEASSGSRTQYV.